The 25 T cell receptor beta chains in this list originate from one sample, sequenced in a study of cytomegalovirus exposure and HLA in healthy donors. Primers included in the PCR were 60 Vbeta and 13 Jbeta primers. The protocol was immunoSEQ multiplex PCR, while the TCRdb copy is restricted to in-frame clones and leaves out a portion. The table has around 110,000 clones, around 86% seen once; the top ten hold about 3.9%. Sequenced: PBMCs. The receptors come from a woman aged 25 to 39 in good health and CMV-seronegative.

V gene TRBV28 combines with J gene TRBJ2-1; D is perhaps TRBD2 (6 bases). V was cut by 2 bases and J by 7 bases, with 12 bases left in between. The CDR3 is made up of 14 amino acids. Germline V gene data show CDR1 as MDHEN and CDR2 as SYDVKM. The CDR3, as DNA: TGTGCCAGCAGTTTAGATGGGAGGTTGAATGAGCAGTTCTTC. It specifies CASSLDGRLNEQFF.

This chain links TRBV5-4 with TRBJ1-1; no clear D. Trimming cost V 4 bases and J 4 bases, with 14 bases left between them. CDR3 length: 14 residues. Germline assignment: CDR1 SGHNT and CDR2 YYREEE (reference sequence). This CDR3 is CASSRAIAGTEAFF. The CDR3 nucleotides are TGTGCCAGCAGCCGGGCTATAGCGGGCACTGAAGCTTTCTTT.

To note about this clone: This same CDR3 is encoded by further DNA sequences in the sample. The rearrangement joins TRBV15 to TRBJ2-7; D may be TRBD1 (6 bases). From germline, CDR1 is LNHNV and CDR2 YYDKDF (reference sequence). With 3 bases removed from V and 3 bases from J, the gap between germline ends came to 12 bases. The CDR3 extends over 14 amino acids. The CDR3 loop reads CATSRDLGGYEQYF. In DNA, the CDR3 is TGTGCCACCAGCAGGGACCTAGGGGGCTACGAGCAGTACTTC.

The rearrangement links TRBV2 to TRBJ1-2; 10 nucleotides agree with TRBD1. CDR3 length: 15 residues. CDR1 SNHLY and CDR2 FYNNEI come from the germline V gene. V was clipped by 6 bases and J by 3 bases; unmatched bases: 7. The DNA of the CDR3 is TGTGCCAGCAGGTCCGGGACAGGGGCTGACTATGGCTACACCTTC. This encodes CASRSGTGADYGYTF.

J is TRBJ2-5 and V is TRBV14; D gene ambiguous. This CDR3 is built from 12 residues. The ends were cut back, 0 bases at V and 7 bases at J, with 6 bases in the middle. The germline CDR1 and CDR2 sequences are SGHDN and FVKESK. This CDR3 is CASSQDFGTQYF. The DNA of the CDR3 is TGTGCCAGCAGCCAAGACTTCGGGACCCAGTACTTC.

The V gene is TRBV4-1, the J gene TRBJ2-7; 9 bases fit TRBD2. CDR1 is MGHRA and CDR2 is YSYEKL in the germline V gene. The junction had 5 bases not matched to a gene; V was cut back by 2 bases and J by 0 bases. The CDR3 totals 16 residues. CDR3 region: CASSQLLAGLSYEQYF. CDR3 nucleotide sequence: TGCGCCAGCAGCCAACTACTAGCGGGTCTCTCCTACGAGCAGTACTTC.

The chain employs TRBV4-1 and TRBJ2-5; tentative D call: TRBD2 (7 bases). This CDR3 region has 13 residues. V lost 3 bases and J lost 5, with 10 bases in between. The germline CDR1 and CDR2 sequences are MGHRA and YSYEKL. CDR3 in DNA: TGCGCCAGCAGCCAGGCGGGGGCGGAGACCCAGTACTTC. Protein product: CASSQAGAETQYF.

J is TRBJ2-6 and V is TRBV6-5; D gene uncertain. V was trimmed by 5 bases and J by 1 base, leaving 9 bases between them. In germline, CDR1 is MNHEY, CDR2 SVGAGI. This CDR3 spans 15 amino acids. The CDR3 region has the DNA TGTGCCAGCAGTAGACACAGTTCTGGGGCCAACGTCCTGACTTTC. This translates into CASSRHSSGANVLTF.

The chain has TRBV4-1 and TRBJ1-3; TRBD1 is a possible D gene (5 bases). Germline CDR1 and CDR2: MGHRA and YSYEKL. Trimming stripped 4 bases from V and 1 base from J, with 14 bases between. This CDR3 comprises 16 residues. CDR3 loop: CASSPFPDTSGNTIYF. The CDR3 nucleotides are TGCGCCAGCAGCCCGTTCCCGGACACTTCTGGAAACACCATATATTTT.

The rearrangement joins TRBV5-1 to TRBJ2-3; possible D gene TRBD1, 6 bases. This CDR3 has 15 amino acids. Germline lookup yields CDR1 SGHRS and CDR2 YFSETQ. Trimming took off 3 bases at V and 6 bases at J, with 17 bases between the two ends. The CDR3 is CASSSSTQRGDTQYF. The CDR3 DNA follows: TGCGCCAGCAGCTCCTCGACCCAAAGGGGGGATACGCAGTATTTT. Complete variable domain (other parts from reference TRBV5-1 and TRBJ2-3): KAGVTQTPRYLIKTRGQQVTLSCSPISGHRSVSWYQQTPGQGLQFLFEYFSETQRNKGNFPGRFSGRQFSNSRSEMNVSTLELGDSALYLCASSSSTQRGDTQYFGPGTRLTVL.

The chain carries TRBV5-8 and TRBJ2-1; D remains ambiguous. The V end was cut by 5 bases, the J end by 1 base, with 10 bases between. CDR3 length: 14 amino acids. Germline V CDR1 and CDR2: SGHTS, YDEGEE. The CDR3 loop is CASRRLSSYNEQFF. The CDR3 bases are TGTGCCAGCAGGCGGCTAAGTTCCTACAATGAGCAGTTCTTC.

The chain links TRBV6-6 to TRBJ1-4; possible D gene TRBD1, 5 bases. Trimming cost V 7 bases and J 0 bases, with 6 bases left between them. The CDR3 totals 13 residues. Germline V gene lookup returns CDR1 MNHNY and CDR2 SVGAGI (reference sequence). The CDR3 here is CASIGATNEKLFF. The DNA of the CDR3 is TGTGCCAGCATAGGGGCAACTAATGAAAAACTGTTTTTT.

The chain recombines TRBV2 with TRBJ2-1; D possibly corresponds to TRBD2 (6 bases). Trimming left V 6 bases short and J 5 bases short, with 20 bases between. CDR1 is SNHLY, CDR2 FYNNEI, per germline. The CDR3 sequence is 16 residues long. DNA for the CDR3: TGTGCCAGCAGCGCCACTAGGGGAGGACCAAACAATGAGCAGTTCTTC. It codes for CASSATRGGPNNEQFF.

This chain links TRBV4-2 with TRBJ2-1; 8 bases line up with TRBD1. The V and J ends lost 1 base and 0 bases, in that order; junction bases with no gene match: 5. CDR3 length: 17 amino acids. CDR1 LGHNA and CDR2 YNFKEQ come from the germline V gene. The CDR3 DNA follows: TGTGCCAGCAGCCAAGCAGGGGGCTCGAGCTCCTACAATGAGCAGTTCTTC. Its protein product is CASSQAGGSSSYNEQFF.

The V call is TRBV9, the J call TRBJ2-3; D is perhaps TRBD2 (5 bases). CDR3 length: 19 amino acids. The germline V gene encodes CDR1 SGDLS and CDR2 YYNGEE. V was cut by 4 bases and J by 0 bases, with 24 bases left in between. The CDR3 sequence is CASSPTFGGGPHSTDTQYF. The CDR3 nucleotides read TGTGCCAGCAGCCCCACCTTTGGCGGAGGCCCTCATAGCACAGATACGCAGTATTTT.

V usage is TRBV11-2 and J usage is TRBJ1-6; 9 bases align to TRBD1. Trimming cost V 7 bases and J 9 bases; bases outside gene matches: 13. This CDR3 has 16 residues. The germline CDR1 and CDR2 sequences are SGHAT and FQNNGV. CDR3 nucleotide sequence: TGTGCCAGCACCCCGGGGGCGACAGGGGGTGGTTCACCCCTCCACTTT. This gives the protein CASTPGATGGGSPLHF.

This clone has only a few counts. The rearrangement uses TRBV9 and TRBJ2-3, with D hard to call. The CDR3 spans 16 residues. The germline V and J ends were trimmed by 0 bases and 2 bases, with 13 bases remaining between them. Germline-derived CDR1 and CDR2 are SGDLS and YYNGEE. As DNA, the CDR3 is TGTGCCAGCAGCGTAGCCCCGACAAGCCACACAGATACGCAGTATTTT. Residues: CASSVAPTSHTDTQYF.

This clone was detected once. The rearrangement uses TRBV7-9 and TRBJ2-2, with 8 nucleotides matching TRBD2. The CDR3 length is 15 residues. Germline V gene data show CDR1 as SEHNR and CDR2 as FQNEAQ (reference sequence). V lost 5 bases to trimming and J lost 6 bases; unmatched junction nucleotides: 8. This CDR3 reads CASSRGSGSPGELFF. DNA for the CDR3: TGTGCCAGCAGCCGAGGCAGCGGGAGCCCCGGGGAGCTGTTTTTT.

Details on this clone: A junction end diverges from the germline sequence, so it may reflect a read error. The chain joins TRBV15 to TRBJ2-7, with a weak D call TRBD2 (6 bases). CDR3 length: 15 amino acids. Germline V gives CDR1 LNHNV, CDR2 YYDKDF (reference sequence). For the CDR3, the DNA is TGTGCCACCCGCAGACTACTGGGGGGATCCTACGAGCAGTACTTC. This sequence encodes CATRRLLGGSYEQYF.

The V and J genes are TRBV21-1 and TRBJ2-3; the table's D call, TRBD2, was not checked against the DNA. TRBV21-1 is an annotated pseudogene. CDR3 size: 17 residues. CDR3 sequence reads: CASSKVWASGVTDTQYF. DNA of the CDR3: TGTGCCAGCAGCAAAGTATGGGCTAGCGGAGTAACAGATACGCAGTATTTT.

The V and J genes are TRBV10-1 and TRBJ1-2, with 7 bases aligning to TRBD1. The V gene's germline CDR1 is WNHNN and CDR2 SYGVQD (reference sequence). V gave up 6 bases and J gave up 5 bases; unmatched junction bases: 3. This CDR3 spans 12 amino acids. CDR3 sequence: CASSGTDYGYTF. CDR3 sequence (DNA): TGCGCCAGCAGCGGGACAGATTATGGCTACACCTTC.

The chain uses TRBV28 and TRBJ2-7; 10 bases line up with TRBD2. J was trimmed by 5 bases and V by 6 bases; bases with no gene match: 19. The length of the CDR3 is 18 residues. CDR1 and CDR2 (germline): MDHEN, SYDVKM. The CDR3 nucleotides are TGTGCCAGCAGCGTTATCACTAGCGGGACCCTCAAGCCCCACGAGCAGTACTTC. It codes for CASSVITSGTLKPHEQYF.

This clone showed up just once. The chain employs TRBV19 and TRBJ2-1, with 9 nucleotides matching TRBD2. The J segment lost 0 bases and the V segment lost 9 bases, leaving 15 bases of the junction unmatched. The CDR3 consists of 18 residues. Looked up from germline, CDR1 is LNHDA and CDR2 is SQIVND (reference sequence). CDR3 DNA: TGTGCCAGCACGCAGCTGGGGACTAGCCAAAGCTCCTACAATGAGCAGTTCTTC. It is translated as CASTQLGTSQSSYNEQFF.

This sequence joins TRBV6-4 and TRBJ1-2; 7 bases map to TRBD1. The CDR3 spans 15 residues. Trimming cost V 4 bases and J 4 bases; bases outside gene matches: 9. The germline V gene encodes CDR1 MRHNA and CDR2 SNTAGT. In DNA form, the CDR3 reads TGTGCCAGCAGTGGACAGGGCGAGTCCCTCTATGGCTACACCTTC. Amino acid sequence: CASSGQGESLYGYTF.

The chain combines TRBV19 with TRBJ1-1; D remains unclear. The V gene lost 4 bases and the J gene lost 6 bases, with 12 bases spanning the gap. In germline, CDR1 is LNHDA, CDR2 SQIVND (reference sequence). The CDR3 totals 13 residues. DNA for the CDR3: TGTGCCAGTAGTAATGGCAGGCAATCTGAAGCTTTCTTT. Protein product: CASSNGRQSEAFF.